One sample yielded the 7 T cell receptor beta chains listed below, sequenced in a study of vaccination and CD4 T cells after COVID-19. Cultured CD4+ T cell DNA was sequenced using the Oncomine TCR Beta short-read assay. TCRdb used MiXCR to reprocess the PCR reads, holding one entry per CDR3 protein. The sample lists 20,000 to 30,000 distinct CDR3 sequences, around 40% occurring once. No antigens are known for them. As for treatment: roughly ten-day PBMC culture with coronavirus spike peptide pools or control peptides (ViraFEST assay). The sequencing sample was made of CD4+ T cells from blood, cultured in vitro. Receptors were obtained from a human donor who had recovered from COVID-19.

This clonotype was found a few times. This sequence joins TRBV20-1 and TRBJ2-3; tentative D call: TRBD1 (6 bases). CDR1 and CDR2 from the germline V gene are DFQATT and SNEGSKA (reference sequence). The CDR3 spans 15 residues. V was clipped by 1 base and J by 3 bases, with 14 bases between them. The CDR3 loop reads CSARADSRGTDTQYF. CDR3 nucleotide sequence: TGCAGTGCTAGAGCGGACAGCCGTGGAACAGATACGCAGTATTTT.

As DNA, the CDR3 is TGTGCCAGCAGCCGACCCCCCCGCTACGAGCAGTACTTC. This translates into CASSRPPRYEQYF. The V gene is TRBV7-2, the J gene TRBJ2-7, with D uncertain. V was cut by 5 bases and J by 3 bases, with 11 bases left in between. The CDR3 is 13 amino acids. In germline, CDR1 is SGHTA, CDR2 FQGNSA.

The chain is built from TRBV14 and TRBJ2-7; a weak D match, TRBD1 (6 bases). This CDR3 is 18 amino acids long. The V end lost 0 bases, the J end lost 0 bases, and 18 bases lay between the germline ends. Germline V CDR1 and CDR2: SGHDN, FVKESK. DNA for the CDR3: TGTGCCAGCAGCCAAGATAATCTTGGACAGAATAGCTCCTACGAGCAGTACTTC. Its protein is CASSQDNLGQNSSYEQYF.

This clonotype was detected a few times. The V call is TRBV20-1, the J call TRBJ2-7, with D perhaps assigned TRBD1 or TRBD2 (5 bases each). CDR1 and CDR2 (germline): DFQATT, SNEGSKA (reference sequence). CDR3 length: 16 residues. Deletions cut 2 bases from V and 3 bases from J, with 20 bases between. For the CDR3, the DNA is TGCAGTGCTAGAATTTCAGAGGGGTTAAGAGTCTACGAGCAGTACTTC. Translated, it gives CSARISEGLRVYEQYF.

The chain carries TRBV19 and TRBJ2-6, with 11 bases identical to TRBD2. This CDR3 contains 16 residues. Trimming removed 10 bases from V and 0 bases from J; junction bases left unmatched: 5. Germline V gene sequence: CDR1 LNHDA, CDR2 SQIVND (reference sequence). CDR3 protein: CATVGLAVSGANVLTF. The CDR3 bases are TGTGCCACTGTGGGACTAGCGGTCTCTGGGGCCAACGTCCTGACTTTC.

This clonotype has more than one count but fewer than ten. The chain is built from TRBV7-2 and TRBJ2-1; D is possibly TRBD2 (7 bases). CDR1 is SGHTA and CDR2 is FQGNSA in the germline V gene. Trimming pared 1 base from V and 1 base from J, leaving 14 bases between. This CDR3 comprises 17 residues. The CDR3 region is CASSLGGGRGSYNEQFF. The CDR3 coding sequence is TGTGCCAGCAGCTTAGGAGGGGGGAGGGGGTCCTACAATGAGCAGTTCTTC.

This clonotype occurred a few times. This chain connects TRBV6-1 to TRBJ1-5; tentatively, D is TRBD1 (5 bases). Germline CDR1 and CDR2: MNHNS and SASEGT. The germline V and J ends were trimmed by 3 bases and 3 bases, with 15 bases remaining between them. The length of the CDR3 is 16 residues. CDR3 DNA: TGTGCCAGCAGTGATTTGAAGGGGACTCACAATCAGCCCCAGCATTTT. Its translation is CASSDLKGTHNQPQHF.